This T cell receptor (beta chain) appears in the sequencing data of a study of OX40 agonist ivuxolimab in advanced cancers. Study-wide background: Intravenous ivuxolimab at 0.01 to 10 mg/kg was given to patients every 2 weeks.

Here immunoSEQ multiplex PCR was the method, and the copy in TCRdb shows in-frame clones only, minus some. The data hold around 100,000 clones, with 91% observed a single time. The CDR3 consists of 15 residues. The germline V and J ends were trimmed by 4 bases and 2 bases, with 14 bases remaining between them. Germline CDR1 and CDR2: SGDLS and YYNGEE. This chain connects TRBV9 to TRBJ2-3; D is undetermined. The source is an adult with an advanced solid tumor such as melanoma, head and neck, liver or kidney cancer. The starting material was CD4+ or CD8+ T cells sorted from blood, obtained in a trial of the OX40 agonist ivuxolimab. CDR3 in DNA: TGTGCCAGCAGCTCCCAGGACGGTTTCACAGATACGCAGTATTTT. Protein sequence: CASSSQDGFTDTQYF.